This T cell receptor (beta chain) was captured by sequencing in a study of blood T cells in healthy people across ages. With a J-beta primer mix and a sample-barcoded 5' primer, a second PCR ran about 7 to 11 cycles. MiXCR, run by TCRdb on the 5' RACE reads, gives a single entry per CDR3 protein. The sample yields 760,000 or so distinct CDR3 sequences, 20% to 25% seen once. Study results and caveats: More naive CD4+ cells and higher diversity marked long-lived donors relative to aged donors.

This clonotype was counted between two and nine times. Its antigen remains unidentified. Germline CDR1 and CDR2: MNHNY and SVGAGI (reference sequence). This CDR3 comprises 10 residues. Trimming at V came to 6 bases and at J to 16 bases, leaving 4 bases not matched to a gene. These data were also reused for a study on T cells of mothers and their children.

The rearrangement joins TRBV6-6 to TRBJ2-1, with 9 bases aligning to TRBD1. Sequences were obtained from blood. This TCR derives from a boy younger than 18 in good health. As DNA, the CDR3 is TGTGCCAGCAGCCGGGACAGGGTATTCTTC. It codes for CASSRDRVFF.